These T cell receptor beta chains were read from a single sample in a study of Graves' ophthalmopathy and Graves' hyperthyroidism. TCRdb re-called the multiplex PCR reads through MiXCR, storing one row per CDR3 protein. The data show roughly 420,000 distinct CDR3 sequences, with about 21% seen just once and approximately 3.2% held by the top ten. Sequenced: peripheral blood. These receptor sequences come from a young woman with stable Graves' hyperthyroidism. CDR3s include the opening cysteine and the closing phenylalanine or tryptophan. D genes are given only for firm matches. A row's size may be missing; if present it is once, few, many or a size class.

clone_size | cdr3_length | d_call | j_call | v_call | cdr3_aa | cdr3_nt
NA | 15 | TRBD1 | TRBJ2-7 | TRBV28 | CASSFYSDRSAGQYF | TGCGCCAGCAGTTTTTACTCGGACAGGTCCGCGGGGCAGTACTTC
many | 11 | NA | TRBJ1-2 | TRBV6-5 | CASSSIYGYTF | TGTGCCAGCAGTTCGATATATGGCTACACCTTC
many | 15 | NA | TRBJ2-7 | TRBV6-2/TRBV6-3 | CASTPGDRKVYEQYF | TGTGCCAGCACTCCCGGGGACCGGAAGGTTTACGAGCAGTACTTC
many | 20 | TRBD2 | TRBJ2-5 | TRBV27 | CASSTNRRRGRAAGRETQYF | TGTGCCAGCAGTACGAATCGGCGTCGCGGGAGGGCCGCGGGCCGAGAGACCCAGTACTTC
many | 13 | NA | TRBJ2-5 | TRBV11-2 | CASSMGVQETQYF | TGTGCCAGCAGCATGGGGGTGCAAGAGACCCAGTACTTC
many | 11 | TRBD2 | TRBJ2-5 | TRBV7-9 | CASSPGVAGDF | TGTGCCAGCAGCCCCGGGGTAGCGGGAGACTTC
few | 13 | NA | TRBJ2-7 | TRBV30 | CAWSRGLTYEQYF | TGTGCCTGGAGTCGAGGGCTTACCTACGAGCAGTACTTC
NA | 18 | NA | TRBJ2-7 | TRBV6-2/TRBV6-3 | CASSYLSPVGLETYEQYF | TGTGCCAGCAGTTACTTGTCACCGGTGGGCCTTGAAACCTACGAGCAGTACTTC
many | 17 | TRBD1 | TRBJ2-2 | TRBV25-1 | CASSENWDRRNTGELFF | TGTGCCAGCAGTGAGAACTGGGACAGGAGAAACACCGGGGAGCTGTTTTTT
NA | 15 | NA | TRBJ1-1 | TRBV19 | CASSIGLGLNTEAFF | TGTGCCAGTAGTATAGGTCTGGGATTGAACACTGAAGCTTTCTTT
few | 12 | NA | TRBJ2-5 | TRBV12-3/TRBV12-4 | CASSLRQKTQYF | TGTGCCAGCAGTTTAAGACAAAAGACCCAGTACTTC
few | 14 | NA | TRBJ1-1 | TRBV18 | CASLLAGTNTEAFF | TGTGCCAGCCTGTTGGCGGGCACGAACACTGAAGCTTTCTTT